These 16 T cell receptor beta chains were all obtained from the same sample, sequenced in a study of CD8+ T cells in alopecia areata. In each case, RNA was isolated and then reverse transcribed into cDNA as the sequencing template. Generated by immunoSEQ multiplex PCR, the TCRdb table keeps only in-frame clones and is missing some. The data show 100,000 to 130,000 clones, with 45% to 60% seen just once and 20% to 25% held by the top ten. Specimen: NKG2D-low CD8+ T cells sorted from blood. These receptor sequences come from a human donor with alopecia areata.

Here the CDR3 DNA reads TGTGCCAGCAGTTACTGGGAGGGCCGGCACGAGCAGTACTTC. Protein: CASSYWEGRHEQYF. This chain connects TRBV6-5 to TRBJ2-7, with 7 nucleotides matching TRBD2. The length of the CDR3 is 14 residues. The V gene end was trimmed by 1 base and the J gene end by 5 bases; junction bases not matched to a gene: 5. Germline lookup yields CDR1 MNHEY and CDR2 SVGAGI.

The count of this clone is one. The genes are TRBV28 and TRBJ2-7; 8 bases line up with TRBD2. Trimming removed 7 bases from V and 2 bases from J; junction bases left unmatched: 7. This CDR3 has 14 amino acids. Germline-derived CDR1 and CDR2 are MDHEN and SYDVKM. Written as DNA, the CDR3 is TGTGCCAGCACCCCACTAGCGGAGACCTACGAGCAGTACTTC. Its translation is CASTPLAETYEQYF.

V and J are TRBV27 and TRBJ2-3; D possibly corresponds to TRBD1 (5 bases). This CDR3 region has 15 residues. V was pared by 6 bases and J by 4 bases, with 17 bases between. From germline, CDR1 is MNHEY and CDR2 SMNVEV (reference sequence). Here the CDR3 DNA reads TGTGCCAGCAGCCCGGACAACGACACCCCAGATACGCAGTATTTT. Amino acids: CASSPDNDTPDTQYF.

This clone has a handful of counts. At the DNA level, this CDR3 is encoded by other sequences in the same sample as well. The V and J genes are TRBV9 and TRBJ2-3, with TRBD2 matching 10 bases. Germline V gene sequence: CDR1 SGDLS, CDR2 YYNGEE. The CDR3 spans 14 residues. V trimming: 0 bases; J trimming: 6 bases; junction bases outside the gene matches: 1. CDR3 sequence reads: CASSVGTSGDTQYF. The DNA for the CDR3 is TGTGCCAGCAGCGTAGGGACTAGCGGCGATACGCAGTATTTT.

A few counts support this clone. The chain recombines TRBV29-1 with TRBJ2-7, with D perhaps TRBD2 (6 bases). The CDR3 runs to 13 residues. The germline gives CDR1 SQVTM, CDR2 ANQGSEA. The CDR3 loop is CSASSEISYEQYF. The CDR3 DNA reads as TGCAGTGCGTCTAGCGAAATCTCCTACGAGCAGTACTTC.

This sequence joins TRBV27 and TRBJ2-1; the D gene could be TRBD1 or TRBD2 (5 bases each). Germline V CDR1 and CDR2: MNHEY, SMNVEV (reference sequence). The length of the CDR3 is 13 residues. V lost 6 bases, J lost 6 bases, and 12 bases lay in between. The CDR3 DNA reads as TGTGCCAGCAGCCTGGGACCGGTCAATGAGCAGTTCTTC. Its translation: CASSLGPVNEQFF.

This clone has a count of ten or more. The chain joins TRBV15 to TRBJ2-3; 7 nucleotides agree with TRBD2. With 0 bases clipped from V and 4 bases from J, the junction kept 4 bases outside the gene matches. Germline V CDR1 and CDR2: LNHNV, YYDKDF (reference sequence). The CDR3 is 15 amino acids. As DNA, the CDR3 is TGTGCCACCAGCAGAGATCGGGCGGGAGCAGATACGCAGTATTTT. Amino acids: CATSRDRAGADTQYF.

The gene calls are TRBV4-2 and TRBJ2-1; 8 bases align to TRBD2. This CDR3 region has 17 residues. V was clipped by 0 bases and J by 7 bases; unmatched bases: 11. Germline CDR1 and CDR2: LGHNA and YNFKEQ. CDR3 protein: CASSQDQSREAPNEQFF. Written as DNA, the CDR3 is TGTGCCAGCAGCCAAGATCAATCGCGGGAGGCCCCAAATGAGCAGTTCTTC.

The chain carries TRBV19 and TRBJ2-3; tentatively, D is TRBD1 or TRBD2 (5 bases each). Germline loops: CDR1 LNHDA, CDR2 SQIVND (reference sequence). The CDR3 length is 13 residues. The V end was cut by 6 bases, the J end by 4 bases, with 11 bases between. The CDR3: CASSNRGADTQYF. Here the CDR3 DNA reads TGTGCCAGTAGCAACCGGGGCGCAGATACGCAGTATTTT.

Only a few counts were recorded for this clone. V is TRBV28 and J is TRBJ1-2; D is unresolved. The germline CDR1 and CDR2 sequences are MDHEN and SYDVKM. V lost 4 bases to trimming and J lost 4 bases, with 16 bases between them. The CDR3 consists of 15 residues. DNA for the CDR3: TGTGCCAGCAGTTCCGGGCGGAGGGTAACCTATGGCTACACCTTC. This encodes CASSSGRRVTYGYTF.

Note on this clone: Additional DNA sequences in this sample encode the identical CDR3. CDR3 sequence reads: CASSPSFYNEQFF. The DNA of the CDR3 is TGTGCCAGCAGTCCCAGTTTCTACAATGAGCAGTTCTTC. The rearrangement links TRBV27 to TRBJ2-1; D call uncertain. V lost 5 bases and J lost 3, with 8 bases in between. The CDR3 length is 13 residues. Germline assignment: CDR1 MNHEY and CDR2 SMNVEV (reference sequence).

CDR3 DNA: TGCGCCAGCAGCTTTTCAGGGGGGCAGACCCAGTACTTC. Amino acid sequence: CASSFSGGQTQYF. J is TRBJ2-5 and V is TRBV5-1, with a weak D call TRBD1 (7 bases). This CDR3 comprises 13 residues. The germline gives CDR1 SGHRS, CDR2 YFSETQ. Trimming cost V 2 bases and J 6 bases, with 11 bases left between them. The full variable domain, in which reference TRBV5-1 and TRBJ2-5 provide the parts outside the CDR3, is KAGVTQTPRYLIKTRGQQVTLSCSPISGHRSVSWYQQTPGQGLQFLFEYFSETQRNKGNFPGRFSGRQFSNSRSEMNVSTLELGDSALYLCASSFSGGQTQYFGPGTRLLVL.

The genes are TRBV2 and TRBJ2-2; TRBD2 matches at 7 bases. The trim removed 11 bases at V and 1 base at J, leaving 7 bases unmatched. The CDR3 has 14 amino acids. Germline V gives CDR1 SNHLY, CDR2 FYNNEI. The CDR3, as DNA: TGTGCCCTAGAAAGCGGGGTGAACACCGGGGAGCTGTTTTTT. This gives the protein CALESGVNTGELFF.

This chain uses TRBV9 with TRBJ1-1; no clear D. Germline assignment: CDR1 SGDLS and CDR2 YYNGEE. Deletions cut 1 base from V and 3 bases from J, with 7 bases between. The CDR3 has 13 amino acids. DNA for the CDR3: TGTGCCAGCAGCGTAACGTCGGACACTGAAGCTTTCTTT. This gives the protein CASSVTSDTEAFF.

CDR3 sequence (DNA): TGTGCCAGCAGCGTAGGGGGGACAGTGAACACCGGGGAGCTGTTTTTT. It translates to CASSVGGTVNTGELFF. The chain links TRBV9 to TRBJ2-2; TRBD1 matches at 7 bases. The CDR3 is 16 amino acids. CDR1 is SGDLS, CDR2 YYNGEE, per germline. J gave up 1 base and V 0 bases, and 3 bases lay outside the gene matches.

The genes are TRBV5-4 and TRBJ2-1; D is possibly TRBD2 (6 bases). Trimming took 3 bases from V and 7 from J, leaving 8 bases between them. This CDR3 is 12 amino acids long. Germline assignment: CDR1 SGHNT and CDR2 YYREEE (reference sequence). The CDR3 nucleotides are TGTGCCAGCAGCTGGGCGGGGAATGAGCAGTTCTTC. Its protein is CASSWAGNEQFF.